Below, 18 T cell receptor beta chains from the same sample are listed, as sequenced in a study of tumor-infiltrating lymphocytes in primary liver carcinoma. TCR beta cDNA was reverse-transcribed from 400 to 500 ng of total RNA. The reaction used a constant-region primer and ProtoScript II reverse transcriptase. TCR beta libraries came from three nested multiplex PCR rounds using slightly modified ARM-PCR. With TRBV1-TRBV30 forward primers and a C-beta reverse primer, the first two PCR rounds were run for roughly 10 cycles each. Each CDR3 protein is one row after TCRdb ran MiXCR on the multiplex PCR reads. Of some 320,000 distinct CDR3 sequences in the sample, 65% were seen once. RNA was extracted from whole blood without cell sorting, alongside germline DNA. The sequencing sample was made of peripheral blood. These receptors all come from a man aged 35-49 years with primary liver carcinoma and hepatitis B virus infection.

This clonotype showed up many times. The gene calls are TRBV6-2 or TRBV6-3 and TRBJ2-2; no clear D. Germline V lookup: CDR1 MNHEY, CDR2 SVGEGT. The ends were cut back, 5 bases at V and 6 bases at J, with 16 bases in the middle. The CDR3 is 15 amino acids. The CDR3 region is CASSPARSEAGELFF. CDR3 bases: TGTGCCAGCAGTCCGGCCAGGAGTGAGGCCGGGGAGCTGTTTTTT.

Regarding this clonotype: A much larger clone lies a single base off, so this may be a read error. The chain carries TRBV6-1 and TRBJ2-2; 10 bases agree with TRBD1. Looked up from germline, CDR1 is MNHNS and CDR2 is SASEGT. The CDR3 has 15 amino acids. The CDR3 coding sequence is TGTGCCAGGAGTGACAGGGGGCGCCTGGACGGGGAGCTGTTTTTT. The encoded protein is CARSDRGRLDGELFF.

In the case of this clonotype: Here the CDR3 omits its conserved ending phenylalanine or tryptophan, so a read error is the likely source. The gene calls are TRBV11-2 and TRBJ2-1, with D hard to call. Germline lookup yields CDR1 SGHAT and CDR2 FQNNGV. V lost 8 bases and J lost 3, with 14 bases in between. This CDR3 has 14 residues. The chain's CDR3 is CASGDGGYYNEQFL. The CDR3 coding sequence is TGTGCCAGCGGCGATGGCGGCTACTACAATGAGCAGTTCCTC.

Remarks on this clonotype: This may arise from a read error, as a much more abundant clone is one base away. This sequence joins TRBV13 and TRBJ2-7, with 10 bases matching TRBD2. The CDR3 has 14 residues. In germline, CDR1 is PRHDT, CDR2 FYEKMQ (reference sequence). The CDR3 nucleotides read TGTGCCAGCAGCCCCAGGACTAGCGGCTACGATCAGTACTTC. As protein: CASSPRTSGYDQYF.

A note on this clonotype: The junction does not match germline at one end; this may be a read error. This sequence joins TRBV11-2 and TRBJ2-1; 9 nucleotides align to TRBD2. CDR1 and CDR2 from the germline V gene are SGHAT and FQNNGV. The CDR3 consists of 17 residues. CDR3 in amino acids: CVSSSRLAVVSYNEQFF. CDR3 DNA sequence: TGTGTCAGCAGCTCCCGACTAGCGGTAGTGTCATACAATGAGCAGTTCTTC.

Concerning this clonotype: A much larger clonotype is one base distant, so this may be a read error. No conserved phenylalanine or tryptophan ends this CDR3, so it is likely a read error. The CDR3 nucleotides read TGTGCCAGCAGCTTCGAGCAGGGAGAGACCCAGTACCTC. Protein product: CASSFEQGETQYL. This chain joins TRBV11-3 and TRBJ2-5, with D perhaps TRBD1 (5 bases). CDR3 size: 13 residues. With 3 bases removed from V and 4 bases from J, the gap between germline ends came to 9 bases. Germline CDR1 and CDR2: SGHNT and YENEEA.

The chain is built from TRBV28 and TRBJ2-7; 7 nucleotides align to TRBD2. V shed 3 bases and J 3 bases; nucleotides not matched to a gene: 8. The CDR3 sequence is 15 residues long. Germline V gives CDR1 MDHEN, CDR2 SYDVKM. The CDR3 DNA sequence: TGTGCCAGCAGTTTGGGCGGGAGCGTTAACTACGAGCAGTACTTC. It translates to CASSLGGSVNYEQYF.

This clonotype was seen once. One end of the junction does not line up with germline, which may come from a read error. The V call is TRBV11-1, the J call TRBJ2-1; the match to TRBD2 covers 7 bases. CDR3 length: 15 amino acids. Looked up from germline, CDR1 is SGHAT and CDR2 is FQDESV (reference sequence). CDR3 nucleotide sequence: TGTGCCAGCAGCTTAGAACTAGCGAACTACAGTGAGCAGTTTTTC. Its protein is CASSLELANYSEQFF.

This clonotype was seen at least ten times. The chain employs TRBV4-2 and TRBJ1-1; no clear D gene. The V gene's germline CDR1 is LGHNA and CDR2 YNFKEQ. This CDR3 has 15 amino acids. The V and J ends lost 0 bases and 0 bases respectively, with 8 bases between them. In nucleotides, the CDR3 is TGTGCCAGCAGCCAAGATAGATTTGTGAACACTGAAGCTTTCTTT. Translated, it gives CASSQDRFVNTEAFF.

As concerns this clonotype: The CDR3 does not end in the conserved phenylalanine or tryptophan, so this is likely a read error. The CDR3 coding sequence is TGCAGCGTCAGCGGGGAGACAGTATTCTACGAGCAGTACTTG. It codes for CSVSGETVFYEQYL. This chain connects TRBV29-1 to TRBJ2-7; TRBD2 matches at 7 bases. This CDR3 spans 14 amino acids. The germline gives CDR1 SQVTM, CDR2 ANQGSEA. V trimming: 6 bases; J trimming: 3 bases; junction bases outside the gene matches: 11.

The chain employs TRBV14 and TRBJ2-1; D is undetermined. This CDR3 comprises 14 residues. Trimming left V 2 bases short and J 7 bases short, with 12 bases between. Looked up from germline, CDR1 is SGHDN and CDR2 is FVKESK. The CDR3 DNA follows: TGTGCCAGCAGCCAAAGTGGGTATGGGAATGAGCAGTTCTTC. Residues: CASSQSGYGNEQFF.

A word on this clonotype: This CDR3 is missing its conserved last phenylalanine or tryptophan, likely due to a read error. Because the CDR3's place on the DNA is in doubt, the DNA is left out and the CDR3 is given as listed by TCRdb. The chain recombines TRBV6-5 with TRBJ1-1; the table assigns TRBD1, which was not confirmed against the DNA. The CDR3 region is 13 residues in length, termini included. Germline values: CDR1 MNHEY, CDR2 SVGAGI. CDR3 protein: CASRAWGEVEVFL.

Details on this clonotype: A much larger clone differs from this one at a single base, so this may be a read error. The CDR3 region has the DNA TGTGCCAGCTGGAGGCGGGCCAATGAGCAGTTCTTC. It translates to CASWRRANEQFF. The V call is TRBV6-2 or TRBV6-3, the J call TRBJ2-1, with a weak D call TRBD2 (5 bases). Looked up from germline, CDR1 is MNHEY and CDR2 is SVGEGT. CDR3 size: 12 residues. Trimming removed 8 bases from V and 6 bases from J, with 11 bases in between.

Worth noting for this clonotype: This may arise from a read error, as a much more abundant clone is one base away. This chain joins TRBV4-2 and TRBJ2-7; D remains unclear. The length of the CDR3 is 11 residues. CDR1 and CDR2 (germline): LGHNA, YNFKEQ. The CDR3 DNA reads as TGTGCCAGCAACCAAGGTTACGAGCAGTACTTC. It yields the protein CASNQGYEQYF.

On this clonotype itself: At one of its ends the junction is not consistent with the germline gene, which may arise from a read error. This chain joins TRBV5-1 and TRBJ1-1, with a weak D call TRBD1 (6 bases). The germline V gene has CDR1 SGHRS and CDR2 YFSETQ. This CDR3 has 13 amino acids. CDR3 region: CTSNWGGDTEAFF. CDR3 coding DNA: TGCACCAGCAATTGGGGGGGCGACACTGAAGCTTTCTTT.

As for this clonotype: This may stem from a read error, because a much larger clone lies one nucleotide away. The V gene is TRBV4-3, the J gene TRBJ2-5, with D possibly being TRBD1 or TRBD2 (7 bases each). The CDR3 is 15 residues long. Germline-derived CDR1 and CDR2 are LGHNA and YSLEER. CDR3 loop: CATSQGEGQVETQYF. The CDR3 coding sequence is TGCGCCACCAGCCAGGGGGAGGGCCAGGTTGAGACCCAGTACTTC.

In regard to this clonotype: This clone may be a read error of a much larger clone one base away. V gene TRBV28 combines with J gene TRBJ2-7; tentatively, D is TRBD2 (5 bases). CDR1 MDHEN and CDR2 SYDVKM come from the germline V gene. Trimming cost V 4 bases and J 10 bases, with 17 bases left between them. There are 13 residues in the CDR3. The CDR3 nucleotides read TGTGCCAGCAGTTCCGAGGCGGGCGGAGATCAGTACTTC. It specifies CASSSEAGGDQYF. The full variable domain, with the rest looked up from reference TRBV28 and TRBJ2-7, is DVKVTQSSRYLVKRTGEKVFLECVQDMDHENMFWYRQDPGLGLRLIYFSYDVKMKEKGDIPEGYSVSREKKERFSLILESASTNQTSMYLCASSSEAGGDQYFGPGTRLTVT.

A note on this clonotype: Since a much larger clone is just one base distant, this may be a read error. The V and J genes are TRBV29-1 and TRBJ1-4; D is unresolved. Germline assignment: CDR1 SQVTM and CDR2 ANQGSEA. The CDR3 has 13 residues. The CDR3 nucleotides are TGCAGCGTCCGAGGGATGTTAATAGAAAGACTGTTTTTT. This encodes CSVRGMLIERLFF.